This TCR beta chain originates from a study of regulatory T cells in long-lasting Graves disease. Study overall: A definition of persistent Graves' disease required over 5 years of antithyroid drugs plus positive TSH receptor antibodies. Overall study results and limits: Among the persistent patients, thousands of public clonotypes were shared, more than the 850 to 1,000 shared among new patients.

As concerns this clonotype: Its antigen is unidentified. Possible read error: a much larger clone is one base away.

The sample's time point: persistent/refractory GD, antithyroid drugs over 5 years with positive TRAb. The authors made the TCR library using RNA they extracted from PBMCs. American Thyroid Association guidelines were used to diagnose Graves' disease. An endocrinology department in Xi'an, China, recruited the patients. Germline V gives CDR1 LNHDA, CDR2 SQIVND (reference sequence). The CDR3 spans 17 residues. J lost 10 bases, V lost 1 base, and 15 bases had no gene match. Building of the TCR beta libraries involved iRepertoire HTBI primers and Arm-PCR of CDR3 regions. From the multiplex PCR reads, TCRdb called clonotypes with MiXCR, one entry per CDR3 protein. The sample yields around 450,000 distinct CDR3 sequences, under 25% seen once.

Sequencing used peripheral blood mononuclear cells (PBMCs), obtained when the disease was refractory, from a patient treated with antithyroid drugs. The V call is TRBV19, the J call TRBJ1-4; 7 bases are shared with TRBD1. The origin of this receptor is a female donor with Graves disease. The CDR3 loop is CASSIGAGGTADGKLFF. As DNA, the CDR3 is TGTGCCAGTAGTATAGGTGCAGGGGGGACAGCCGATGGAAAACTGTTTTTT. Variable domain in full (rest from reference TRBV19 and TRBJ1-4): DGGITQSPKYLFRKEGQNVTLSCEQNLNHDAMYWYRQDPGQGLRLIYYSQIVNDFQKGDIAEGYSVSREKKESFPLTVTSAQKNPTAFYLCASSIGAGGTADGKLFFGSGTQLSVL.